This T cell receptor (beta chain) was found in a study of T cells in Graves' hyperthyroidism and ophthalmopathy. Whole-study results and caveats: Onset of ophthalmopathy came a median roughly 6.5 months after the model predicted it.

This clonotype has a count of ten or more. Its antigen remains unknown. Amplification of TCR beta CDR3 regions was performed using RNA transcripts as template. When the TCR CDR3 underwent first-round RT-PCR, the HTBI primer set was used. A single record per CDR3 protein comes from TCRdb applying MiXCR to the multiplex PCR reads. The table lists 310,000 or so distinct CDR3 sequences, 17% of them singletons. Reasons for excluding patients were uncontrolled infection, other autoimmune disease, pregnancy or lactation. Clinical symptoms, serum thyroxine and TRAb, thyroid ultrasound and orbital computed tomography were used for the diagnoses. This CDR3 comprises 16 residues. V shed 0 bases and J 7 bases; nucleotides not matched to a gene: 11. CDR1 and CDR2 (germline): DFQATT, SNEGSKA (reference sequence).

The chain combines TRBV20-1 with TRBJ2-1; 8 bases agree with TRBD2. Sequencing was done on a sample of blood. This clonotype originated in a woman in her fifties or sixties with Graves' ophthalmopathy. CDR3 DNA sequence: TGCAGTGCTAGAGATAGCCAGCGGGGGCCGATAAATGAGCAGTTCTTC. This codes for CSARDSQRGPINEQFF.